Below, one TCR beta chain is given with its context. Amplification used 60 Vbeta primers and 13 Jbeta primers. Assay: immunoSEQ multiplex PCR; the TCRdb copy retains only in-frame clones and omits some. Of under 85,000 clones detected, approximately 79% appear once; the ten largest clones hold around a fifth. This sample was taken from a study of cytomegalovirus exposure and HLA in healthy donors. Losses at the gene ends were 0 bases for V and 4 bases for J; bases not matched to a gene: 11. Germline-derived CDR1 and CDR2 are SGDLS and YYNGEE. The CDR3 is made up of 17 amino acids. The sequence derives from a woman aged 40 to 50 in good health and CMV-seropositive. The rearrangement uses TRBV9 and TRBJ2-5; 8 nucleotides line up with TRBD2. Sequencing input: PBMCs. DNA of the CDR3: TGTGCCAGCAGCGTAGCACCGAGCGGGGGCCCCCCAGAGACCCAGTACTTC. The encoded protein is CASSVAPSGGPPETQYF. The full variable domain, rest sourced from reference TRBV9 and TRBJ2-5, is DSGVTQTPKHLITATGQRVTLRCSPRSGDLSVYWYQQSLDQGLQFLIQYYNGEERAKGNILERFSAQQFPDLHSELNLSSLELGDSALYFCASSVAPSGGPPETQYFGPGTRLLVL.